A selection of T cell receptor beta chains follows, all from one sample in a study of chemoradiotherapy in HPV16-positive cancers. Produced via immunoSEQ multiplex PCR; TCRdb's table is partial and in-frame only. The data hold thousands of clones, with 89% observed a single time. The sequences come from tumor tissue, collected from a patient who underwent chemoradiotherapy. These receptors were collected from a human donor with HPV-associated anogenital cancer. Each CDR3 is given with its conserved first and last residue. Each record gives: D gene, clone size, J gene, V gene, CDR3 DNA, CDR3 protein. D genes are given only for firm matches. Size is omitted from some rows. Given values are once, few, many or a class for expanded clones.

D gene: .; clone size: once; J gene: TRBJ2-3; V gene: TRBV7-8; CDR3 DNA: TGTGCCAGCAGCCCCATAAGGGTCCCCACAGATACGCAGTATTTT; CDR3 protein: CASSPIRVPTDTQYF
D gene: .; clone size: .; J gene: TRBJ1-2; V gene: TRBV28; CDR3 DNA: TGTGCCAGCAGTTTAGGGGGTAGCTATGGCTACACCTTC; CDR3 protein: CASSLGGSYGYTF
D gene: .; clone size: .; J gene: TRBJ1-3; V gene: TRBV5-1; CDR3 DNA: TGCGCCAGCAGCCCCGACAGTCCGGGAGGAAACACCATATATTTT; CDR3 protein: CASSPDSPGGNTIYF
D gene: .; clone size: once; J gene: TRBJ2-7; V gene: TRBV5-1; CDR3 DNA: TGCGCCAGCAGCTTGGCTAGGACAGTGAACTACGAGCAGTACTTC; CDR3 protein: CASSLARTVNYEQYF
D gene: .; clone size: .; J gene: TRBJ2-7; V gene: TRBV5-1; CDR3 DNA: TGCGCCAGCAGCTTGGAGGGACCGGAGGACGAGCAGTACTTC; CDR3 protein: CASSLEGPEDEQYF
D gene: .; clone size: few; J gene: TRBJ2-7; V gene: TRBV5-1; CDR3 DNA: TGCGCCAGCAGCTTGGATTCCCTGGTGACGGGCGAGCAGTACTTC; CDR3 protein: CASSLDSLVTGEQYF
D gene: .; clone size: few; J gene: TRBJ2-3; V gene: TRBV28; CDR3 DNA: TGTGCCAGCAGTTTATCACAGACCCAGCTCGCCGAAGAGAAAGATACGCAGTATTTT; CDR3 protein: CASSLSQTQLAEEKDTQYF
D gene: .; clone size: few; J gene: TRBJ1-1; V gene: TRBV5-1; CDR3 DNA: TGCGCCAGCAGTGATGGGAGGGCTGAAGCTTTCTTT; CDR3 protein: CASSDGRAEAFF
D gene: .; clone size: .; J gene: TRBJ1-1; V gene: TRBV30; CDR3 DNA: TGTGCCTGGAGTGTATTAGCTGAAGCTTTCTTT; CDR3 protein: CAWSVLAEAFF
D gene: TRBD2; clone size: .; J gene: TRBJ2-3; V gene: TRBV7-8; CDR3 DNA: TGTGCCAGCAGCCTTAGCGGGGGGGCGGCAGATACGCAGTATTTT; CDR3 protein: CASSLSGGAADTQYF
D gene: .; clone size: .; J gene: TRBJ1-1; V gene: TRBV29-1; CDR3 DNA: TGCAGCGTTGAGGGGGGGTTGAACACTGAAGCTTTCTTT; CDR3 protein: CSVEGGLNTEAFF
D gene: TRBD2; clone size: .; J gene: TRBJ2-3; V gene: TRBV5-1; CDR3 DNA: TGCGCCAGCAGCTTAACCCCGGGACTAGCGTCAGATACGCAGTATTTT; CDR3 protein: CASSLTPGLASDTQYF
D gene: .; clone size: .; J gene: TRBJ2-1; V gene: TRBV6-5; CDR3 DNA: TGTGCCAGCAGTCCCACCTTATACTCCTACAATGAGCAGTTCTTC; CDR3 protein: CASSPTLYSYNEQFF
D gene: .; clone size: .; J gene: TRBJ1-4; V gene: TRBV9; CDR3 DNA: TGTGCCAGCAGCGTAGAATCGGCCGGACTGTTTTTT; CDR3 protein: CASSVESAGLFF
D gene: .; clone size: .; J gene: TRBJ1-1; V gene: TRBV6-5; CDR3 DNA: TGTGCCAGCAGACCGACGGACAGATGGTCCACTGAAGCTTTCTTT; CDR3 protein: CASRPTDRWSTEAFF
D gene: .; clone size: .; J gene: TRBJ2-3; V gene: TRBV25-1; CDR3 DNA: TGTGCCAGCAGTGGGTACCCATTCACAGATACGCAGTATTTT; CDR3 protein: CASSGYPFTDTQYF
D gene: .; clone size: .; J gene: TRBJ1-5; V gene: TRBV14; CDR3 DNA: TGTGCCAGCAGCCATGACAATCAGCCCCAGCATTTT; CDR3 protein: CASSHDNQPQHF
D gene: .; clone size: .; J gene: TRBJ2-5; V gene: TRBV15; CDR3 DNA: TGTGCCACCAGCGGCGTTCGTGAGACCCAGTACTTC; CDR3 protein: CATSGVRETQYF
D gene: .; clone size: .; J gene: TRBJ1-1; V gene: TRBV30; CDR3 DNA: TGTGCCTGGAGTGTAGGTGTCACTGAAGCTTTCTTT; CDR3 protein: CAWSVGVTEAFF
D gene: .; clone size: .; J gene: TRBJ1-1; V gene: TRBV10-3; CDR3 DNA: TGTGCCATCACCCCGACGGGGGAGGTCACTGAAGCTTTCTTT; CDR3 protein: CAITPTGEVTEAFF
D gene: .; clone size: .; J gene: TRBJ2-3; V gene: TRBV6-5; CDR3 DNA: TGTGCCAGCAGTGTGAGCGGTAGCACAGATACGCAGTATTTT; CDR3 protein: CASSVSGSTDTQYF
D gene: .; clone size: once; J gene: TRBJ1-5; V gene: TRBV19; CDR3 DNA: TGTGCCAGTAGGGAGACAGCCAAAGGAATTAGCAATCAGCCCCAGCATTTT; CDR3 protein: CASRETAKGISNQPQHF
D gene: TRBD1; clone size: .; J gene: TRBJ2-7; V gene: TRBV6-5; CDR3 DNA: TGTGCCAGCACCCGACAGGGGTTCTACGAGCAGTACTTC; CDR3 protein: CASTRQGFYEQYF
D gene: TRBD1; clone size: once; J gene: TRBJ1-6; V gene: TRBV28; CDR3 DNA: TGTGCCAGCAGTTTTTGGGACAGGGAATCACCCCTCCACTTT; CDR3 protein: CASSFWDRESPLHF
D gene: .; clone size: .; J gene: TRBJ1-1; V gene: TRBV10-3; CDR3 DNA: TGTGCCATCAGTGAGTTCCGTCCCCGATGGACGGGTTACACTGAAGCTTTCTTT; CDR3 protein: CAISEFRPRWTGYTEAFF
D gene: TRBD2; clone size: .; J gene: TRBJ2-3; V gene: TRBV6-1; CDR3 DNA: TGTGCCAGCAGCGAAATACTAGCGGGGTCCACAGATACGCAGTATTTT; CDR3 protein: CASSEILAGSTDTQYF
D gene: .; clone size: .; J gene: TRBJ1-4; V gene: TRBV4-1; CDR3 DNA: TGCGCCAGCAGCCAACGATTCGGGGAGGGGGGTGAAAAACTGTTTTTT; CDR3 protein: CASSQRFGEGGEKLFF
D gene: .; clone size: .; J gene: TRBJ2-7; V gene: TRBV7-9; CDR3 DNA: TGTGCCAGCAGCTTGAACAGCGAGCAGTACTTC; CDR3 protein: CASSLNSEQYF
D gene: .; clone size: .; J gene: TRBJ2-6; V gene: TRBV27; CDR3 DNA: TGTGCCAGCAGTTTATCGACCGGGACTGGGGCCAACGTCCTGACTTTC; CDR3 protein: CASSLSTGTGANVLTF
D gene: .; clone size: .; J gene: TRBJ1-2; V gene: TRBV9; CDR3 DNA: TGTGCCAGCAGCGAGGGGGAACGCTACACCTTC; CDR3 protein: CASSEGERYTF
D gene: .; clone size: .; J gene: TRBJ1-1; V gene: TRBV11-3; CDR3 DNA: TGTGCCAGCAGCTTAGATCGGGAGAGTGAAGCTTTCTTT; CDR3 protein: CASSLDRESEAFF
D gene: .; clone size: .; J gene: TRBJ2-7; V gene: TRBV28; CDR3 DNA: TGTGCCAGCAGGCCCTGGGGAGACTTAATGTACGAGCAGTACTTC; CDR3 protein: CASRPWGDLMYEQYF
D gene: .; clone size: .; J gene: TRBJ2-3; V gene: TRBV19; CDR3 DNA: TGTGCCAGTACTTGGGACATTGCTAGCACAGATACGCAGTATTTT; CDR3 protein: CASTWDIASTDTQYF
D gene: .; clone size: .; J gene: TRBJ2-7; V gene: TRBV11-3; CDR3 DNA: TGTGCCAGCAGCCAACGCGGGACGGCACCCTACGAGCAGTACTTC; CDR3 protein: CASSQRGTAPYEQYF
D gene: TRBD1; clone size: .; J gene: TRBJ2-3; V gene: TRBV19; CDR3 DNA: TGTGCCAGTTCCCGGACAGGGACCTTCACAGATACGCAGTATTTT; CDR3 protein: CASSRTGTFTDTQYF